This TCR beta chain was recovered during a study of T cells after yellow fever vaccination. V was pared by 5 bases and J by 4 bases, with 2 bases of the junction left unmatched. Germline CDR1 reads SGHTA; CDR2 reads FQGNSA. CDR3 length equals 14 residues. This clonotype was seen at least ten times. TCRdb used MiXCR to reprocess the 5' RACE reads, holding one entry per CDR3 protein. The sample yields 200,000 to 250,000 distinct CDR3 sequences, approximately 3.2% seen once. The V gene is TRBV7-2, the J gene TRBJ1-4; 9 bases map to TRBD1. The material was CD4+ T cells sorted from PBMCs, obtained 10 days after the yellow fever booster vaccination. This sequence was found in a man in his late teens or twenties who received the YFV17D yellow fever vaccine. In DNA form, the CDR3 reads TGTGCCAGCAGCCGGGACAGGGTTAATGAAAAACTGTTTTTT. It yields the protein CASSRDRVNEKLFF.